This is a list of T cell receptor beta chains from one sample in a study of PD-1 blockade in mismatch repair-deficient tumors. Clones were read by immunoSEQ multiplex PCR, and TCRdb kept only the in-frame ones, dropping some. The sample yields approximately 40,000 clones, about 76% seen once. The sequencing here drew on peripheral blood, taken 4 weeks after starting pembrolizumab. These receptors all come from an adult with mismatch repair-deficient cancer. CDR3s include the opening cysteine and the closing phenylalanine or tryptophan. D genes are given only for firm matches. The listing skips clone size in some rows; elsewhere it reads once, few, many or a size class.

TRBJ1-2 NA TRBV27 NA 15 TGTGCCAGCAGCTCCGGACTTTCGGGAAACTATGGCTACACCTTC CASSSGLSGNYGYTF
TRBJ2-3 NA TRBV7-2 NA 16 TGTGCCAGCAGCTTAGGCCTGCAGGCCAGCACAGATACGCAGTATTTT CASSLGLQASTDTQYF
TRBJ2-6 NA TRBV19 few 16 TGTGCCAGTACTCTAAGGCACACCTCTGGGGCCAACGTCCTGACTTTC CASTLRHTSGANVLTF
TRBJ2-2 TRBD2 TRBV7-6 NA 17 TGTGCCAGCAGCACTAGACTAGCGGGAGTGTCGGTCGGGGAGCTGTTTTTT CASSTRLAGVSVGELFF
TRBJ2-7 NA TRBV21-1 few 17 TGTGCCAGCAGACTTCATGTGCAGCGGGGTCTGACCTACGAGCAGTACTTC CASRLHVQRGLTYEQYF
TRBJ2-7 NA TRBV18 NA 15 TGTGCCAGCTCACCAGGGGCTACGAGCTCCTACGAGCAGTACTTC CASSPGATSSYEQYF
TRBJ2-5 NA TRBV18 NA 15 TGTGCCAGCTCACCACCCGGGACGGGGTTGGAGACCCAGTACTTC CASSPPGTGLETQYF
TRBJ2-5 NA TRBV5-6 NA 15 TGTGCCAGCAGCTTTGCATTCGGAAATAGAGAGACCCAGTACTTC CASSFAFGNRETQYF
TRBJ2-3 NA TRBV19 NA 15 TGTGCCAGTAGTCACGACATTTCTAGCACAGATACGCAGTATTTT CASSHDISSTDTQYF
TRBJ2-2 NA TRBV19 NA 12 TGTGCCAGTAGTATATTGTGGGGGAGTCTGTTTTTT CASSILWGSLFF
TRBJ2-3 NA TRBV6-1 NA 14 TGTGCCAGCAGTGAAGGGGAGGGGGCAGATACGCAGTATTTT CASSEGEGADTQYF
TRBJ2-1 TRBD2 TRBV11-2 NA 16 TGTGCCAGCAGCTTAGTAGCGGGGGTCCGCGGCAATGAGCAGTTCTTC CASSLVAGVRGNEQFF
TRBJ2-1 TRBD2 TRBV5-1 NA 14 TGCGCCAGCAGCCGTCAACCTAGCGGGAATGAGCAGTTCTTC CASSRQPSGNEQFF
TRBJ2-1 NA TRBV4-3 NA 17 TGCGCCAGCAGCCAAGACGGCCAGCAACAATTTTACAATGAGCAGTTCTTC CASSQDGQQQFYNEQFF
TRBJ2-7 NA TRBV2 NA 16 TGTGCCAGCAATCGAGGGCGCAGGACGGCCTCCTACGAGCAGTACTTC CASNRGRRTASYEQYF
TRBJ2-1 TRBD2 TRBV18 NA 16 TGTGCCAGCTCACCACCGACTAGCGGACTTTACAATGAGCAGTTCTTC CASSPPTSGLYNEQFF
TRBJ2-4 TRBD1 TRBV29-1 few 16 TGCAGCGTCGAACTCCGGGACAGGGGTGCCAAAAACATTCAGTACTTC CSVELRDRGAKNIQYF
TRBJ2-5 TRBD1 TRBV29-1 NA 18 TGCAGCGTTACCCTTCGAGGCCGGGACAGGGGTATTGTAGGGACCCAGTACTTC CSVTLRGRDRGIVGTQYF
TRBJ2-1 NA TRBV11-1 NA 13 TGTGCCAGCAGCTTCTCCAGGGGAAGCGAGCAGTTCTTC CASSFSRGSEQFF
TRBJ2-7 TRBD2 TRBV9 NA 15 TGTGCCAGCAGCGTCGGACTAGCGGGCACCTACGAGCAGTACTTC CASSVGLAGTYEQYF
TRBJ1-5 NA TRBV21-1 NA 17 TGTGCCAGCAGCAAAAGCCCCGGACAGGGATGCGATCAGCCCCAGCATTTT CASSKSPGQGCDQPQHF
TRBJ2-2 TRBD2 TRBV19 NA 18 TGTGCCAGTAGTATCGATCGGAGAGCGGGGAAGAACACCGGGGAGCTGTTTTTT CASSIDRRAGKNTGELFF
TRBJ1-1 TRBD1 TRBV2 NA 14 TGTGCCAGCAGCAGACAGGGGGGAAACACTGAAGCTTTCTTT CASSRQGGNTEAFF
TRBJ2-1 TRBD2 TRBV29-1 NA 14 TGCAGCGTTTCAGGACTAGCGGTGTCGGGGGAGCAGTTCTTC CSVSGLAVSGEQFF
TRBJ1-2 NA TRBV4-3 medium-sized 14 TGCGCCAGCAGCCAAGATCGACAGGCGTATGGCTACACCTTC CASSQDRQAYGYTF
TRBJ2-5 NA TRBV30 NA 13 TGTGCCTGGACTACAGACTACCAAGAGACCCAGTACTTC CAWTTDYQETQYF
TRBJ2-3 NA TRBV4-2 NA 15 TGTGCCAGCAGCCAACCGGACGGGAGCACAGATACGCAGTATTTT CASSQPDGSTDTQYF
TRBJ1-3 NA TRBV2 NA 14 TGTGCCAGCAAGGGCAGTCACTCTGGAAACACCATATATTTT CASKGSHSGNTIYF
TRBJ2-1 NA TRBV6-1 once 16 TGTGCCAGCAGTGAATATGGGGACACGATATACAATGAGCAGTTCTTC CASSEYGDTIYNEQFF
TRBJ1-2 TRBD1 TRBV7-8 NA 15 TGTGCCAGCAGCTTGCTAAGGGGACAGGGTTATGGCTACACCTTC CASSLLRGQGYGYTF
TRBJ1-1 TRBD1 TRBV13 NA 16 TGTGCCAGCAGCTTTGGATACCGGACAGGGAACACTGAAGCTTTCTTT CASSFGYRTGNTEAFF
TRBJ2-3 NA TRBV14 NA 16 TGTGCCAGCAGCCTGGTACAACAGGGAAGCACAGATACGCAGTATTTT CASSLVQQGSTDTQYF
TRBJ2-7 NA TRBV28 NA 12 TGTGCCAGCAGTTTAGCCTACTACGAGCAGTACTTC CASSLAYYEQYF
TRBJ2-7 TRBD1 TRBV5-6 NA 14 TGTGCCAGCAGCTTGGGACAGGGGTCCTACGAGCAGTACTTC CASSLGQGSYEQYF
TRBJ2-5 NA TRBV30 NA 15 TGTGCCTGGAGTGTAGGTTCGGGGCTGGAAGAGACCCAGTACTTC CAWSVGSGLEETQYF
TRBJ2-7 TRBD1 TRBV5-4 few 14 TGTGCCAGCAGCTTCAATGACAGGGCCTACGAGCAGTACTTC CASSFNDRAYEQYF
TRBJ2-7 TRBD2 TRBV10-3 few 13 TGTGCCATGAGGGAGGGGATCACTAGGGAGCAGTACTTC CAMREGITREQYF
TRBJ2-7 NA TRBV6-1 NA 13 TGTGCCAGCAGTGAAAGCCTATTTGGGACACTCAAATTC CASSESLFGTLKF
TRBJ2-1 TRBD2 TRBV6-6 NA 13 TGTGCCAGCAGTAGACTAGCGCTCAATGAGCAGTTCTTC CASSRLALNEQFF
TRBJ2-7 NA TRBV21-1 many 15 TGTGCCAGCAGCAAAGTCCGCGGGAGTACCTACGAGCAGTACTTC CASSKVRGSTYEQYF
TRBJ1-5 TRBD1 TRBV28 once 14 TGTGCCAGCAGTTGGACAGGGAGTCGCCAGCCCCAGCATTTT CASSWTGSRQPQHF
TRBJ2-1 NA TRBV4-3 NA 15 TGCGCCAGCAGCCCCACTAGGGGCCTTCTCAATGAGCAGTTCTTC CASSPTRGLLNEQFF
TRBJ2-5 NA TRBV28 NA 13 TGTGCCAGCAGTTTTGCAGATAGGGGGACCCAGTACTTC CASSFADRGTQYF
TRBJ2-3 TRBD2 TRBV4-3 NA 15 TGCGCCAGCAGCCAAGAAGCGGGGGGCGCAGATACGCAGTATTTT CASSQEAGGADTQYF
TRBJ2-1 TRBD2 TRBV4-2 NA 16 TGTGCCAGCAGCCAAGTAAGACTAGCGGGAGCCCATGAGCAGTTCTTC CASSQVRLAGAHEQFF
TRBJ1-2 NA TRBV7-2 medium-sized 14 TGTGCCAGCAGCTTCAATCGTAGGATCTATGGCTACACCTTC CASSFNRRIYGYTF
TRBJ2-3 NA TRBV19 NA 15 TGTGCCAGTAGCCCTCTAAGCTCTAGCACAGATACGCAGTATTTT CASSPLSSSTDTQYF
TRBJ2-1 NA TRBV28 NA 15 TGTGCCAGCAGTTTCGGGGCCCTAGTTTACAATGAGCAGTTCTTC CASSFGALVYNEQFF
TRBJ2-1 NA TRBV18 NA 15 TGTGCCAGCTCACCATTTAGGGGGGGGCAGGATGAGCAGTTCTTC CASSPFRGGQDEQFF
TRBJ2-2 TRBD1 TRBV6-6 NA 14 TGTGCCAGCAGGGGGACAGCGAACACCGGGGAGCTGTTTTTT CASRGTANTGELFF
TRBJ2-7 TRBD2 TRBV15 NA 15 TGTGCCACCAGCCAGGGACTAGCGGGGAGCTACGAGCAGTACTTC CATSQGLAGSYEQYF
TRBJ2-3 NA TRBV5-4 NA 15 TGTGCCAGCAGCTTGGAAGGTTCGCCTCGGGATACGCAGTATTTT CASSLEGSPRDTQYF
TRBJ2-3 TRBD1 TRBV7-2 NA 16 TGTGCCAGCAGCTTAGGGACAGGGTATGGCACAGATACGCAGTATTTT CASSLGTGYGTDTQYF
TRBJ2-1 NA TRBV9 few 16 TGTGCCAGCAGCGTCCGTCCCCAAGCCCACCCAAATGAGCAGTTCTTC CASSVRPQAHPNEQFF
TRBJ2-3 NA TRBV28 NA 14 TGTGCCAGCAGCCCACCGGGAGGAGGGGGTACGCAGTATTTT CASSPPGGGGTQYF